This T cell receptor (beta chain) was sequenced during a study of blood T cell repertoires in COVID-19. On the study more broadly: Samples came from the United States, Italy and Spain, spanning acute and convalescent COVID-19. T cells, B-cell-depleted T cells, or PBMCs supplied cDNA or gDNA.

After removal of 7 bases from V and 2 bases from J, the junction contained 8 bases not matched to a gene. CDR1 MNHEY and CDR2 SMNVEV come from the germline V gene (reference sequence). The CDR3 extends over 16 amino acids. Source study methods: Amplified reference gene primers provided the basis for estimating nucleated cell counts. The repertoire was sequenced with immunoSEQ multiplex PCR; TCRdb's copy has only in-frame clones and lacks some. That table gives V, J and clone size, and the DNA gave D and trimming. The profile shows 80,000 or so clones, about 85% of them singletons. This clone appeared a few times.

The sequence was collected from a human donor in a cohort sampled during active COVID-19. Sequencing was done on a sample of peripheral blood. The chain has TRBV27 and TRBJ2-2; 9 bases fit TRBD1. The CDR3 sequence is CASKPGTGINTGELFF. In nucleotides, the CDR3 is TGTGCCAGCAAACCCGGGACAGGGATTAACACCGGGGAGCTGTTTTTT.